This T cell receptor (beta chain) comes out of a study of cytomegalovirus exposure and HLA in healthy donors (TCRdb year 2017). Regarding the study in general: An earlier analysis of fewer than 750 of the donors reported 276 Gb of sequence data and around 110 million unique TCR beta sequences obtained from some 200 million T cells. An early release that covered 500 to 800 HLA-typed donors contained approximately 300 gigabases of sequencing data and 80 million or so unique TCR sequences. All discovery cohort repertoires had been generated on a single sequencing platform. The genetic ancestry cluster associated with self-reported Caucasian donors included 81% of the 398 genotyped donors. Among 300 to 450 genotyped donors of the cohort, an average of about 240,000 unique TCR beta nucleotide sequences were sequenced per donor, roughly 18% of them non-productive. In the later analysis, no new phenotypic data were used to find candidate immune exposures; instead, reliance was placed on TCR beta sequences and their occurrence across donors. In a later analysis, previously published TCR beta repertoires from about 640 donors were re-analyzed and high-resolution HLA genotyping was added so that TCR occurrence patterns could be studied. Besides the first cohort of roughly 640 subjects, a separate validation cohort made up of 120 different subjects was used. HLA typing covered class I and class II loci at four-digit resolution. Alongside the repertoire data, information on donor age, sex, ethnicity and CMV serostatus was compiled. Typing coverage differed by locus: A, B, C, DRB1 and DQB1 were typed in roughly 620-640 donors, DQA1 in roughly 500, DPA1 in over 600, and DPB1 in just under 480. The study was designed to test whether signatures of past pathogen exposure could be identified by cataloging public T cell receptors. The study used immunosequencing to profile the T cell repertoires of around 600 subjects and linked those repertoires to cytomegalovirus serostatus. To predict cytomegalovirus infection status, the study combined high-throughput TCR immunosequencing, statistical association of individual TCRs with disease status, and machine learning. An earlier analysis of approximately 640 of the donors applied high-throughput TCR beta sequencing to assess whether each TCR beta V gene segment acted as functional or pseudogenic. A later genetic analysis took genome-wide SNP genotypes for about three fifths of the roughly 670 donors and used that subset as a discovery cohort. About five DR-DQ haplotypes were treated as single units for association and clustering because of strong linkage in the cohort.

A word on this clone: Its antigen is still unknown. Base qualities are missing; no much larger clone stands one base away.

Library preparation employed the immunoSEQ multiplex PCR assay. The multiplex PCR relied on a mix of 60 forward primers for TCR Vbeta segments and 13 reverse primers for TCR Jbeta segments. The CDR3 region of rearranged TCR beta genes was amplified from genomic DNA with a multiplex PCR assay. On the Illumina HiSeq System, the amplified TCR beta libraries were sequenced as 87-base-pair reads. Per the authors' processing: A later analysis counted some 74 million unique TCR beta chains across the 666 repertoires, and some 12 million of these chains were shared by at least two donors. A nearest-neighbor algorithm error-corrected the raw reads and collapsed the reads into unique sequences, merging closely related sequences to remove PCR and sequencing errors. CDR3 sequences were aligned to IMGT reference sequences to assign V, D and J gene segments. Each retained sequence needed at least a six-nucleotide match to both a V gene segment and a J gene segment. Rearrangements were classified as productive when the CDR3 lacked stop codons and remained in frame with V and J, and all other rearrangements were classified as non-productive. Following IMGT convention, CDR3 was defined as the stretch from the second conserved V-encoded cysteine up to the conserved J-encoded phenylalanine. Sequences without an unambiguous match to a single V gene segment were excluded from the earlier analysis of about 640 of the donors. An earlier analysis of about 600 of the donors called V segments functional above 56.7% productive rearrangements and segregating when the between-donor standard deviation exceeded 5%. A statistical classification framework was developed to diagnose cytomegalovirus status using the catalog of TCR beta chain sequences. V and J gene assignment, in a later analysis, came from comparing TCR nucleotide sequences with IMGT/GENE-DB human TR gene sequences. The TCRdist pipeline was used in a later analysis to assign CDR3 sequences and most-parsimonious VDJ recombination scenarios. A later analysis defined each TCR beta chain by its CDR3 amino acid sequence plus V-gene family, and excluded reads lacking a unique V-gene family. As a way to deal with suspected cross-contamination and a sequencing artifact, a later analysis dropped nearly 600 nucleotide sequences that were highly shared and had low generation probability. In a later analysis, a clonal expansion index was calculated for each public chain from normalized within-repertoire ranks of inferred template counts. In a later analysis, generation probabilities were computed with a VDJ recombination model fitted to out-of-frame rearrangements, and the resulting probabilities were checked against IGoR. A later analysis scored TCR-TCR, TCR-HLA and TCR-CMV co-occurrence with hypergeometric tests, applying a repertoire-size bias correction to TCR pairs. To estimate false discovery rates, a later analysis permuted the HLA or CMV assignments 20 times. In a later analysis, co-occurring TCRs were grouped with DBSCAN, and TCRdist sequence similarity was added when clustering was performed within HLA-allele-positive subsets. Co-occurrence clustering excluded repertoires with fewer than 30,000 or more than 120,000 public chains, plus five with anomalous nucleotide sharing. Drawn from immuneACCESS, this table holds only the in-frame rearrangements with V and J called that TCRdb kept. Clones are partly lost; checked studies trace under half to an unresolved V gene and leave the rest unexplained. V and J calls and clone size are those listed in that table; D and trimming were worked out from the DNA. Within this sample are about 180,000 clones, with 75% to 85% of them counted one time only. The ten largest clones represent about 2.5% of the sample.

What the research found in general, with its limitations: A further reported finding was that TCR beta sequences accurately predicted the HLA-A and HLA-B alleles for most subjects in the first cohort. A later analysis found that TCR association rates varied across HLA loci, with DRB1 alleles showing the most associated TCRs and HLA-C alleles the fewest. Because HLA typing was missing for some donors at each locus, association tests included only the typed subset. Most TCR sequences were observed very rarely across donors, whereas some public TCRs were present in many individuals. Compared with the 666-donor mean, donors in an Asian-associated ancestry cluster had fewer N-insertions in productive TCRs, according to a later genetic analysis. A later genetic analysis associated a missense DCLRE1C variant with V-gene and J-gene trimming of TCR beta chains, and an independent cohort replicated the association. Broadly in line with IMGT annotations, most TCR beta V segments showed up in productive rearrangements about 87% or about 30% of the time in an earlier analysis of 587 of the donors. Approximately 18 rarely observed V segments, including chromosome 9 orphons, were excluded from the earlier analysis of a few hundred of the donors because counts were too low. Most CMV-associated TCR beta chains appeared to be HLA-restricted in a later analysis, and the HLA associations seemed to be driven largely by CMV exposure. Presence/absence analyses assumed roughly uniform sequencing depth across donors, an assumption that may not hold. A later analysis found that HLA-associated TCR beta chains were more clonally expanded and had lower generation probabilities than equally common non-associated chains. In a later analysis, several top co-occurrence clusters were reported to appear linked to parvovirus B19, influenza, CMV and Epstein-Barr virus. The study gave a list of 150 to 200 TCR beta chains associated with cytomegalovirus. Linkage disequilibrium might explain the correlated functional status among segregating V segments, but an unknown experimental factor could not be ruled out. Cytomegalovirus status was reported to be diagnosed by the classifier with high specificity and sensitivity in both the original and validation cohorts. Strong co-occurrence of HLA alleles, especially DR and DQ, made assigning TCR associations to individual alleles difficult. This cohort had only TCR beta chains sequenced, and the lack of alpha or paired-chain data limited which features could be detected. In vitro tests confirmed that a few of the cytomegalovirus-associated TCR beta chains recognize cytomegalovirus antigens. The authors suggested that the approach could potentially be generalized to other disease states and immunological phenotypes. A later analysis associated about 16,000 TCR beta sequences with specific HLA alleles at a false discovery rate of 0.05. A cluster of highly shared sequence variants was judged likely to represent a technical artifact of the sequencing pipeline. Immune exposure information for the cohort was limited to CMV serostatus. Some IMGT-functional V segments, including TRBV6-2 and TRBV6-3, could not be distinguished by the 87-base-pair reads and were therefore excluded.

In total, about 650 healthy bone marrow donors made up the cohort. All cohort members were sampled while nominally healthy, although unrecorded immune exposures were likely present. The donor tested CMV seropositive, placing the donor among the approximately 290 seropositive members of the cohort. A peripheral blood sample was provided by each donor, and peripheral blood mononuclear cells were used for TCR beta sequencing. The Qiagen DNeasy Blood Extraction Kit was used to extract genomic DNA from the blood cell samples. The CDR3 goes from the cysteine to the phenylalanine over 15 residues. Only CDR3 DNA remains: 45 bases, in frame from the first base. CDR1 SGHAT and CDR2 FQNNGV were looked up in the germline V gene. V ends up 2 bases short and J 9 bases short, with an unmatched junction base count of 7.

The receptor was isolated from a woman between 25 and 40 years old in good health and CMV-seropositive. Sequencing was performed on PBMCs. The chain links TRBV11-2 with TRBJ2-7, and TRBD2 aligns with 13 junction nucleotides. The CDR3 reads as follows: CASSLTSGGAARQYF. The nucleotide sequence is given as TGTGCCAGCAGCTTAACTAGCGGGGGGGCGGCCCGGCAGTACTTC.